This T cell receptor (beta chain) was recovered during a study of neurological immune-mediated disorders. 5'RACE with 10-nucleotide random UMIs produced the cDNA. TCRdb re-called the 5' RACE reads with MiXCR, one entry per CDR3 protein. Seen here are 50,000 or so distinct CDR3 sequences, roughly 13% observed once, and the top ten hold less than 5.5%. This CDR3 comprises 15 residues. Trimming took off 2 bases at V and 0 bases at J, with 11 bases between the two ends. CDR1 and CDR2 (germline): SGDLS, YYNGEE. Study-level points and caveats: While HTLV-1-associated myelopathy showed the greatest TCR clonal expansion, multiple sclerosis showed the least, falling below healthy controls.

The time point is: longitudinal time-point 2. This clonotype was recorded many times. Its antigen is unknown. The source of this sequence is a male donor with HTLV-1-associated myelopathy (HAM/TSP). The V call is TRBV9, the J call TRBJ1-1; TRBD1 is a possible D gene (6 bases). Sequencing was performed on PBMCs. CDR3 region: CASSVTGLLNTEAFF. Written as DNA, the CDR3 is TGTGCCAGCAGCGTGACAGGATTGTTGAACACTGAAGCTTTCTTT. Complete variable domain (other parts from reference TRBV9 and TRBJ1-1): DSGVTQTPKHLITATGQRVTLRCSPRSGDLSVYWYQQSLDQGLQFLIQYYNGEERAKGNILERFSAQQFPDLHSELNLSSLELGDSALYFCASSVTGLLNTEAFFGQGTRLTVV.